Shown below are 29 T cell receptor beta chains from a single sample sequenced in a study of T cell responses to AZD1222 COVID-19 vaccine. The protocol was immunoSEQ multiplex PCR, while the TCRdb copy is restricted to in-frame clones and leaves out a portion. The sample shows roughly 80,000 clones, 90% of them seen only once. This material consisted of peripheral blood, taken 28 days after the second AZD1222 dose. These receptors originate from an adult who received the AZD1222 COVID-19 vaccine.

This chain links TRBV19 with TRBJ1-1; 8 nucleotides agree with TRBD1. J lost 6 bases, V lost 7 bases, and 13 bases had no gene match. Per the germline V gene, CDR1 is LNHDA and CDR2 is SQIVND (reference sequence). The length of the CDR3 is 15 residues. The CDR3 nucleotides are TGTGCCAGTACTACCTTGGACAGGGATAGCGCTGAAGCTTTCTTT. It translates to CASTTLDRDSAEAFF.

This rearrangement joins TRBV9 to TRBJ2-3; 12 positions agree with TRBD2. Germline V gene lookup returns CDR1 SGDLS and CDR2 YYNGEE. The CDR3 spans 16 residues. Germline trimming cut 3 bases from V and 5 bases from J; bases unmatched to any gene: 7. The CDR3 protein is CASSAGTSGRIDTQYF. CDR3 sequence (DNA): TGTGCCAGCAGCGCCGGGACTAGCGGGCGTATAGATACGCAGTATTTT. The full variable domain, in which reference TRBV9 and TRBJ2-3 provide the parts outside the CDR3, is DSGVTQTPKHLITATGQRVTLRCSPRSGDLSVYWYQQSLDQGLQFLIQYYNGEERAKGNILERFSAQQFPDLHSELNLSSLELGDSALYFCASSAGTSGRIDTQYFGPGTRLTVL.

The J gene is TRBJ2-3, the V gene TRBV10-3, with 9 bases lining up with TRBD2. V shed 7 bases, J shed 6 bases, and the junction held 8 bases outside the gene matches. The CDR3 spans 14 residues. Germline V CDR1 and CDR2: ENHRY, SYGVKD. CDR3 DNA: TGTGCCATCAATGCGGGAGGGCCTAGTGATACGCAGTATTTT. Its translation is CAINAGGPSDTQYF.

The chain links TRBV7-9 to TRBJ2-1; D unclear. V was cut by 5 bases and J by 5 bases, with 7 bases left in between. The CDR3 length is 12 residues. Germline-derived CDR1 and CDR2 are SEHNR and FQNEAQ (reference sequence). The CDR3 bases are TGTGCCAGCAGCCCCGCGAACAATGAGCAGTTCTTC. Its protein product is CASSPANNEQFF.

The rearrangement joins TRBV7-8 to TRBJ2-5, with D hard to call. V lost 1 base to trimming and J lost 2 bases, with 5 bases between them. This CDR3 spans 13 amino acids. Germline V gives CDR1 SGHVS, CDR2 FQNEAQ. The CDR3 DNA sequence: TGTGCCAGCAGCTTAGGACTTCAAGAGACCCAGTACTTC. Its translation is CASSLGLQETQYF.

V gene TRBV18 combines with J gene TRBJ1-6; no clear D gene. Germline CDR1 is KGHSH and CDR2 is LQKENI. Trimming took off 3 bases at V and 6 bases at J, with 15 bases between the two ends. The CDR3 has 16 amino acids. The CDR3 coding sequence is TGTGCCAGCTCACCGACGGTCCTATCGGTTAATTCACCCCTCCACTTT. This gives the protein CASSPTVLSVNSPLHF.

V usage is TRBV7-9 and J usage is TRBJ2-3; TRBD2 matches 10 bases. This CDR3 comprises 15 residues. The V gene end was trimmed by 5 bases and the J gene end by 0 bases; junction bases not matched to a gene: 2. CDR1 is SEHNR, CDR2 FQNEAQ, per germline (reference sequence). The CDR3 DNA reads TGTGCCAGCAGCGAACTAGCGGGGAGCACAGATACGCAGTATTTT. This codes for CASSELAGSTDTQYF.

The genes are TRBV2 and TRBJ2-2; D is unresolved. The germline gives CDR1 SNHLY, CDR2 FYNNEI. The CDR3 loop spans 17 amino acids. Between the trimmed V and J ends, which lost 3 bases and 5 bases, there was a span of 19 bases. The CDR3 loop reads CASSDSGRGKITGELFF. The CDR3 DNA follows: TGTGCCAGCAGTGACTCGGGTCGAGGAAAAATAACCGGGGAGCTGTTTTTT.

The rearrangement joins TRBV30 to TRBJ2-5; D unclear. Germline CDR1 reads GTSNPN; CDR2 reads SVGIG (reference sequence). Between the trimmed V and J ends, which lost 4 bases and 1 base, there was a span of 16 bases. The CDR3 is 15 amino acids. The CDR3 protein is CAWTPMGSPQETQYF. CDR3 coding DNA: TGTGCCTGGACTCCTATGGGCAGCCCCCAAGAGACCCAGTACTTC.

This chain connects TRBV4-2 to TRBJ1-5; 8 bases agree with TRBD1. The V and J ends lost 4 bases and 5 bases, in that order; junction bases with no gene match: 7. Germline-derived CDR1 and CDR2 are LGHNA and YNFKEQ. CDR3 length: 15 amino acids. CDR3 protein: CASSPGQGGDQPQHF. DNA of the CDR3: TGTGCCAGCAGCCCCGGACAGGGAGGCGATCAGCCCCAGCATTTT.

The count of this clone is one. The CDR3 DNA reads TGTGCCAGCAATTTCCGTGGGGCCAACGTCCTGACTTTC. Translated, it gives CASNFRGANVLTF. V is TRBV13 and J is TRBJ2-6; D not certain. The CDR3 sequence is 13 residues long. CDR1 is PRHDT, CDR2 FYEKMQ, per germline (reference sequence). Trimming took 7 bases from V and 3 from J, leaving 7 bases between them.

The CDR3 DNA is TGTGCTAGTGGTTTGGCACCTTATGGCTACACCTTC. As protein: CASGLAPYGYTF. The chain has TRBV12-5 and TRBJ1-2; no firm D call. Germline V gene sequence: CDR1 LGHNT, CDR2 FRNRAP. The germline V and J ends were trimmed by 1 base and 5 bases, with 5 bases remaining between them. This CDR3 has 12 residues.

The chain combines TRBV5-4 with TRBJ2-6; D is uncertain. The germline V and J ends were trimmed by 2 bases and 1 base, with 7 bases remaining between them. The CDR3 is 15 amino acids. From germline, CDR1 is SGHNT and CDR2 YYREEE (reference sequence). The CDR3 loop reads CASSFQSSGANVLTF. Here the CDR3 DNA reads TGTGCCAGCAGCTTCCAATCTTCTGGGGCCAACGTCCTGACTTTC.

The CDR3 nucleotides are TGTGCCAGCAGCTCCCGGGACAGCACAGATACGCAGTATTTT. This encodes CASSSRDSTDTQYF. V is TRBV7-2 and J is TRBJ2-3, with D possibly called TRBD1 or TRBD2 (5 bases each). Germline V gives CDR1 SGHTA, CDR2 FQGNSA. With 4 bases removed from V and 0 bases from J, the gap between germline ends came to 8 bases. The CDR3 covers 14 residues. Full variable domain (missing parts from reference TRBV7-2 and TRBJ2-3): GAGVSQSPSNKVTEKGKDVELRCDPISGHTALYWYRQSLGQGLEFLIYFQGNSAPDKSGLPSDRFSAERTGGSVSTLTIQRTQQEDSAVYLCASSSRDSTDTQYFGPGTRLTVL.

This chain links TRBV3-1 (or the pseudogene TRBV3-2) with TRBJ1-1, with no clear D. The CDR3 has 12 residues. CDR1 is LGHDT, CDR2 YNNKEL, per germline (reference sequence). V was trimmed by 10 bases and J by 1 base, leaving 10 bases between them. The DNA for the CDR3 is TGTGCCACCGGACGGCAGAACACTGAAGCTTTCTTT. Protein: CATGRQNTEAFF.

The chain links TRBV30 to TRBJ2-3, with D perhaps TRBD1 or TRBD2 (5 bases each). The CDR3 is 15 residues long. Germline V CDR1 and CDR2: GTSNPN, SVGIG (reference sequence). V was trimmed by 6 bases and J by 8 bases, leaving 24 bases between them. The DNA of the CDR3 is TGTGCCTGCAAGATCCGGGACGGAGGATCGGGTACGCAGTATTTT. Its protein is CACKIRDGGSGTQYF.

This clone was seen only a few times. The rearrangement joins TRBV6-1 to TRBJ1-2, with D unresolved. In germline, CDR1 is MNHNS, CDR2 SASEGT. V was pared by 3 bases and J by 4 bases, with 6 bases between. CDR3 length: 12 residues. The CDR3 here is CASSELIYGYTF. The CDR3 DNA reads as TGTGCCAGCAGTGAGTTGATCTATGGCTACACCTTC.

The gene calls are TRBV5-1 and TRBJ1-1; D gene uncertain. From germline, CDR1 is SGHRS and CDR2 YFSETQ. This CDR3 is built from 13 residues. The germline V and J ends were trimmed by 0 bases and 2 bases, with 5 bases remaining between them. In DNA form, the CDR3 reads TGCGCCAGCAGCTTGGGGGCAAACACTGAAGCTTTCTTT. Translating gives CASSLGANTEAFF.

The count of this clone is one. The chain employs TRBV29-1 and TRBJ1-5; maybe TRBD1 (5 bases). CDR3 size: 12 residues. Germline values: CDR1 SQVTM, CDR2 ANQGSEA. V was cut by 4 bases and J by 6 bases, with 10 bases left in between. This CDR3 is CSVGGESQPQHF. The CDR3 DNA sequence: TGCAGCGTTGGAGGGGAGAGTCAGCCCCAGCATTTT.

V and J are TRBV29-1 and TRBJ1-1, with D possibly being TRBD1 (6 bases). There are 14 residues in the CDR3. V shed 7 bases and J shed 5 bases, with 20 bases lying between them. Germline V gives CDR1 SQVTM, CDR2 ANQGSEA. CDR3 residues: CSAGGGRGGTEAFF. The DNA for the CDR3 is TGCAGCGCTGGTGGGGGCCGGGGAGGGACTGAAGCTTTCTTT.

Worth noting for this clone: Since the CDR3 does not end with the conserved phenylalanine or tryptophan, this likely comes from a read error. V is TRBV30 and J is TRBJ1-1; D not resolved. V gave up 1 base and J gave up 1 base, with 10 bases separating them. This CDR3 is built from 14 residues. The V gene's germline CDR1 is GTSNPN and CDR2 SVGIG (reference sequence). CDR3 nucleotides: TGTGCCTGGAGTGCCCCAAATAGGAACACTGAAGCTTTCTCT. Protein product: CAWSAPNRNTEAFS.

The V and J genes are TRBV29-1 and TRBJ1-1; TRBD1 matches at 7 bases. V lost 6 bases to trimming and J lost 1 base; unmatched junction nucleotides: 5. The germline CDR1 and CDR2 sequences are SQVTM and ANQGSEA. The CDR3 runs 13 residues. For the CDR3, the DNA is TGCAGCGTGACGGACAGGACGAACACTGAAGCTTTCTTT. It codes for CSVTDRTNTEAFF.

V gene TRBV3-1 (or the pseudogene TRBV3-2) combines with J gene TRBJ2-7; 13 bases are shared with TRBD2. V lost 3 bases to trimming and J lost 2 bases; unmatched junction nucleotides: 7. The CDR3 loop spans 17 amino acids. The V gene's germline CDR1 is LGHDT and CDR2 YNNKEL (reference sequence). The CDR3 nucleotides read TGTGCCAGCAGCCACACCGGGACTAGCGGGATCCCCTACGAGCAGTACTTC. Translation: CASSHTGTSGIPYEQYF.

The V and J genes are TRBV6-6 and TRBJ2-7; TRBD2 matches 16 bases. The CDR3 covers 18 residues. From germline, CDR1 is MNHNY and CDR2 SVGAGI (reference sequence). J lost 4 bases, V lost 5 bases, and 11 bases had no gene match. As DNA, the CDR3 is TGTGCCAGCAGTCGAAATCCCGGGACTAGCGGGAGGGATTACGAGCAGTACTTC. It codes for CASSRNPGTSGRDYEQYF.

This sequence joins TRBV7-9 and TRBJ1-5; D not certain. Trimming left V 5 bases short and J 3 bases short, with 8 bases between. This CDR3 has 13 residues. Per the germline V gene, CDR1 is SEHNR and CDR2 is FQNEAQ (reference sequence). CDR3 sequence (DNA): TGTGCCAGCAGCCCATTCGACAATCAGCCCCAGCATTTT. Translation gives CASSPFDNQPQHF.

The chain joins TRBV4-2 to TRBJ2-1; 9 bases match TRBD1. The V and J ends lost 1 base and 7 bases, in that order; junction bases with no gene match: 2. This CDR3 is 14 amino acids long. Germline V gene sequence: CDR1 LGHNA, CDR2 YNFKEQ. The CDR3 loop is CASSQGDRGNEQFF. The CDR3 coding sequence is TGTGCCAGCAGCCAAGGTGACAGGGGGAATGAGCAGTTCTTC.

The CDR3, as DNA: TGTGCCAGCAGCCCCCCGGGGGCCTACGAGCAGTACTTC. Protein: CASSPPGAYEQYF. J is TRBJ2-7 and V is TRBV7-3, with a possible D match to TRBD2 (6 bases). Trimming left V 5 bases short and J 2 bases short, with 10 bases between. Germline V gene lookup returns CDR1 SGHTA and CDR2 FQGTGA. CDR3 length: 13 residues.

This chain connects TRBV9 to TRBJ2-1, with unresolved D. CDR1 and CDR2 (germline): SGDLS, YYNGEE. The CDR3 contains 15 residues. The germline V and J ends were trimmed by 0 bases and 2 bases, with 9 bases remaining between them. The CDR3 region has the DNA TGTGCCAGCAGCGTAGCCTCTAGGCCCTACAATGAGCAGTTCTTC. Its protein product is CASSVASRPYNEQFF.

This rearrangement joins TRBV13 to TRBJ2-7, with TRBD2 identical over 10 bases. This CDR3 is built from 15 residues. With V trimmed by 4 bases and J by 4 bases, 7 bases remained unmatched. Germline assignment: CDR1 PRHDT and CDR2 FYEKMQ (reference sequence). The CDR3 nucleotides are TGTGCCAGCAGCTCTTCAGCGGGAGGGAGGTACGAGCAGTACTTC. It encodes CASSSSAGGRYEQYF.